The 31 T cell receptor beta chains listed next were all sequenced from one sample in a study of shared clonotypes between healthy human individuals. TCRdb keeps only in-frame clones here, not all; method: immunoSEQ multiplex PCR. This sample has approximately 2,200,000 clones, with roughly 91% found just once. CD45RO-negative cells were positively selected for CCR7, leaving out terminally differentiated effector memory CD45RA+ cells. Material: naive CD8+ T cells from PBMCs. These receptors were obtained from a man younger than 35 in good health. Some clones in this sample may be carry-over from other donors' samples.

This chain connects TRBV27 to TRBJ2-7, with D maybe TRBD2 (6 bases). The CDR3 runs to 15 residues. From germline, CDR1 is MNHEY and CDR2 SMNVEV (reference sequence). The germline V and J ends were trimmed by 3 bases and 6 bases, with 18 bases remaining between them. The CDR3 region is CASSFSVGSSGEQYF. Here the CDR3 DNA reads TGTGCCAGCAGTTTTAGCGTCGGGAGCTCAGGCGAGCAGTACTTC.

This sequence joins TRBV18 and TRBJ2-1; 10 bases are a match to TRBD2. Germline V CDR1 and CDR2: KGHSH, LQKENI. J was trimmed by 9 bases and V by 4 bases; bases with no gene match: 6. This CDR3 has 14 residues. Here the CDR3 reads CASSRQREGLEQFF. CDR3 bases: TGTGCCAGCTCACGCCAGCGGGAGGGTCTTGAGCAGTTCTTC.

The chain employs TRBV7-9 and TRBJ2-2; 14 positions match TRBD2. CDR1 SEHNR and CDR2 FQNEAQ come from the germline V gene (reference sequence). The CDR3 is 18 amino acids. Trimming removed 3 bases from V and 3 bases from J; junction bases left unmatched: 6. The CDR3: CASSLPGLAGAYTGELFF. The CDR3, as DNA: TGTGCCAGCAGCTTGCCGGGACTAGCGGGAGCTTACACCGGGGAGCTGTTTTTT.

V gene TRBV27 combines with J gene TRBJ2-7; D may be TRBD2 (6 bases). Germline-derived CDR1 and CDR2 are MNHEY and SMNVEV (reference sequence). This CDR3 contains 13 residues. V dropped 5 bases and J dropped 2 bases, with 10 bases sitting between them. The CDR3 DNA reads TGTGCCAGCAGTCACGGGGGTACCTACGAGCAGTACTTC. Translated, it gives CASSHGGTYEQYF.

The V gene is TRBV6-4, the J gene TRBJ2-3; D is undetermined. Germline V gene sequence: CDR1 MRHNA, CDR2 SNTAGT. The CDR3 has 15 residues. The germline V and J ends were trimmed by 0 bases and 1 base, with 8 bases remaining between them. CDR3 bases: TGTGCCAGCAGTGACTCCCCCCGCCGCACAGATACGCAGTATTTT. Residues: CASSDSPRRTDTQYF.

In its sample, this clone was seen once. This chain joins TRBV4-3 and TRBJ2-3; perhaps TRBD2 as D (6 bases). CDR1 LGHNA and CDR2 YSLEER come from the germline V gene. CDR3 size: 18 residues. V lost 0 bases and J 0 bases, leaving 16 bases between the germline ends. The CDR3 spells CASSQDGSSSGSTDTQYF. As DNA, the CDR3 is TGCGCCAGCAGCCAAGATGGAAGTAGTAGCGGTAGCACAGATACGCAGTATTTT.

J is TRBJ2-1 and V is TRBV28; D may be TRBD2 (6 bases). V was cut by 10 bases and J by 0 bases, with 16 bases left in between. This CDR3 region has 15 residues. The germline V gene has CDR1 MDHEN and CDR2 SYDVKM. CDR3 amino acids: CATLQRASSYNEQFF. The CDR3 DNA reads as TGTGCCACCCTCCAGCGGGCCAGCTCCTACAATGAGCAGTTCTTC.

This chain joins TRBV27 and TRBJ2-1; 15 positions agree with TRBD2. The CDR3 is 16 amino acids. Germline V gives CDR1 MNHEY, CDR2 SMNVEV (reference sequence). The junction had 5 bases not matched to a gene; V was cut back by 4 bases and J by 7 bases. The DNA for the CDR3 is TGTGCCAGCAGTTCGTCGGGACTAGCGGGAGGAAATGAGCAGTTCTTC. The encoded protein is CASSSSGLAGGNEQFF.

This chain connects TRBV27 to TRBJ1-5, with TRBD1 as a possible D gene (6 bases). The CDR3 runs 15 residues. Germline values: CDR1 MNHEY, CDR2 SMNVEV (reference sequence). Trimming left V 2 bases short and J 5 bases short, with 13 bases between. The CDR3 loop reads CASSLRQDGYQPQHF. For the CDR3, the DNA is TGTGCCAGCAGTTTAAGACAGGACGGGTATCAGCCCCAGCATTTT.

The CDR3 sequence is CASSPLSGGGEGHDEQFF. The CDR3, as DNA: TGCGCCAGCAGCCCTTTAAGCGGCGGAGGGGAGGGCCACGATGAGCAGTTCTTC. J is TRBJ2-1 and V is TRBV4-3, with 7 bases identical to TRBD2. Looked up from germline, CDR1 is LGHNA and CDR2 is YSLEER. V shed 4 bases and J 8 bases; nucleotides not matched to a gene: 20. CDR3 length: 18 amino acids.

V gene TRBV4-1 combines with J gene TRBJ2-7, with D possibly being TRBD2 (5 bases). Germline CDR1 and CDR2: MGHRA and YSYEKL. V was trimmed by 4 bases and J by 5 bases, leaving 15 bases between them. This CDR3 has 14 amino acids. CDR3 in amino acids: CASSPRAGGNEQYF. CDR3 sequence (DNA): TGCGCCAGCAGCCCGCGAGCAGGAGGCAACGAGCAGTACTTC.

The J gene is TRBJ2-2, the V gene TRBV6-1; D is possibly TRBD1 (5 bases). This CDR3 is 15 amino acids long. CDR1 and CDR2 (germline): MNHNS, SASEGT. V gave up 6 bases and J gave up 4 bases, with 15 bases separating them. The CDR3 DNA reads TGTGCCAGCAGCGGACATCGGCGGTCCACCGGGGAGCTGTTTTTT. Its protein product is CASSGHRRSTGELFF.

The V call is TRBV7-9, the J call TRBJ1-1, with TRBD1 identical over 10 bases. The CDR3 runs to 18 residues. Trimming at V came to 4 bases and at J to 6 bases, leaving 17 bases not matched to a gene. CDR1 is SEHNR and CDR2 is FQNEAQ in the germline V gene (reference sequence). CDR3 in amino acids: CASSSLTTGGGGKAEAFF. The DNA for the CDR3 is TGTGCCAGCAGCTCCCTAACGACAGGGGGCGGGGGAAAGGCTGAAGCTTTCTTT. Drawing the rest from reference TRBV7-9 and TRBJ1-1, the complete variable domain is DTGVSQNPRHKITKRGQNVTFRCDPISEHNRLYWYRQTLGQGPEFLTYFQNEAQLEKSRLLSDRFSAERPKGSFSTLEIQRTEQGDSAMYLCASSSLTTGGGGKAEAFFGQGTRLTVV.

The chain couples TRBV19 to TRBJ1-2; TRBD1 agrees at 12 bases. Germline assignment: CDR1 LNHDA and CDR2 SQIVND (reference sequence). Trimming at V came to 5 bases and at J to 7 bases, leaving 8 bases not matched to a gene. The length of the CDR3 is 15 residues. The CDR3 sequence: CASSFRDRGQFGYTF. The CDR3 DNA is TGTGCCAGTAGTTTCCGGGACAGGGGGCAGTTTGGCTACACCTTC.

The chain couples TRBV7-2 to TRBJ2-1; 10 bases are shared with TRBD2. This CDR3 has 15 amino acids. CDR1 is SGHTA and CDR2 is FQGNSA in the germline V gene. The trim removed 5 bases at V and 10 bases at J, leaving 11 bases unmatched. CDR3 DNA: TGTGCCAGCAGCCTGACTAGCGGGTTCTATAGCGAGCAGTTCTTC. It translates to CASSLTSGFYSEQFF. Combining the CDR3 with reference TRBV7-2 and TRBJ2-1 gives the whole variable domain GAGVSQSPSNKVTEKGKDVELRCDPISGHTALYWYRQSLGQGLEFLIYFQGNSAPDKSGLPSDRFSAERTGGSVSTLTIQRTQQEDSAVYLCASSLTSGFYSEQFFGPGTRLTVL.

Concerning this clone itself: This specimen includes other DNA sequences encoding the same CDR3. The chain couples TRBV27 to TRBJ2-1, with a weak D call TRBD1 (6 bases). Germline values: CDR1 MNHEY, CDR2 SMNVEV (reference sequence). CDR3 size: 14 residues. The V and J ends lost 8 bases and 0 bases respectively, with 11 bases between them. CDR3 DNA: TGTGCCAGCCGTCGACAGGACTCCTACAATGAGCAGTTCTTC. Translating gives CASRRQDSYNEQFF.

V usage is TRBV7-9 and J usage is TRBJ1-1; the D is unclear. The CDR3 covers 15 residues. Germline V gives CDR1 SEHNR, CDR2 FQNEAQ (reference sequence). Trimming shortened V by 3 bases and J by 1 base, and 12 bases separated the two germline ends. The CDR3 region has the DNA TGTGCCAGCAGCTTCTTCACAGCACCGAACACTGAAGCTTTCTTT. Protein sequence: CASSFFTAPNTEAFF. Combining the CDR3 with reference TRBV7-9 and TRBJ1-1 gives the whole variable domain DTGVSQNPRHKITKRGQNVTFRCDPISEHNRLYWYRQTLGQGPEFLTYFQNEAQLEKSRLLSDRFSAERPKGSFSTLEIQRTEQGDSAMYLCASSFFTAPNTEAFFGQGTRLTVV.

The genes are TRBV5-4 and TRBJ2-6; no firm D call. This CDR3 spans 18 amino acids. The germline V and J ends were trimmed by 4 bases and 1 base, with 18 bases remaining between them. CDR1 SGHNT and CDR2 YYREEE come from the germline V gene (reference sequence). The CDR3 reads CASSEAPRTGSGANVLTF. The CDR3 region has the DNA TGTGCCAGCAGCGAGGCTCCCCGAACTGGGTCTGGGGCCAACGTCCTGACTTTC.

The chain couples TRBV5-5 to TRBJ2-3, with 8 bases matching TRBD2. Germline V gene data show CDR1 as SGHKS and CDR2 as YYEKEE (reference sequence). V lost 4 bases, J lost 2 bases, and 9 bases stayed unmatched. This CDR3 is 16 amino acids long. The chain's CDR3 is CASSPGEAGDTDTQYF. CDR3 nucleotide sequence: TGTGCCAGCAGCCCCGGCGAAGCGGGAGACACAGATACGCAGTATTTT.

On this clone itself: The identical CDR3 is also encoded by other nucleotide sequences in the sample. The rearrangement links TRBV28 to TRBJ2-5; tentative D call: TRBD1 (5 bases). Trimming took off 3 bases at V and 3 bases at J, with 8 bases between the two ends. The CDR3 length is 13 residues. CDR1 is MDHEN and CDR2 is SYDVKM in the germline V gene. The CDR3 coding sequence is TGTGCCAGCAGTTTGGGGCCAAAAGAGACCCAGTACTTC. This codes for CASSLGPKETQYF.

CDR3 sequence: CASSQALVGSIADEQFF. The CDR3 nucleotides read TGCGCCAGCAGCCAAGCGTTGGTGGGCAGTATAGCCGATGAGCAGTTCTTC. The chain is built from TRBV4-1 and TRBJ2-1; no definite D call. CDR1 and CDR2 (germline): MGHRA, YSYEKL. The CDR3 length is 17 residues. Trimming left V 1 base short and J 8 bases short, with 21 bases between.

V usage is TRBV7-9 and J usage is TRBJ2-7; D tentatively reads TRBD1 or TRBD2 (5 bases each). The CDR3 runs to 13 residues. V was clipped by 4 bases and J by 5 bases, with 12 bases between them. Germline CDR1 and CDR2: SEHNR and FQNEAQ (reference sequence). CDR3 nucleotides: TGTGCCAGCAGCTACCTGGGACGACACGAGCAGTACTTC. Amino acid sequence: CASSYLGRHEQYF.

This chain connects TRBV6-1 to TRBJ2-7; D remains ambiguous. The CDR3 covers 16 residues. The V gene lost 3 bases and the J gene lost 0 bases, with 15 bases spanning the gap. Per the germline V gene, CDR1 is MNHNS and CDR2 is SASEGT. For the CDR3, the DNA is TGTGCCAGCAGTGAGCGTTTTGCCCAGAGCTCCTACGAGCAGTACTTC. Its translation is CASSERFAQSSYEQYF.

J is TRBJ2-3 and V is TRBV4-1; a weak D match, TRBD2 (7 bases). V was trimmed by 0 bases and J by 8 bases, leaving 18 bases between them. Germline lookup yields CDR1 MGHRA and CDR2 YSYEKL. This CDR3 contains 16 residues. CDR3 in amino acids: CASSQEVAGALGTQYF. CDR3 coding DNA: TGCGCCAGCAGCCAAGAGGTCGCGGGGGCCCTAGGTACGCAGTATTTT.

The chain employs TRBV18 and TRBJ1-2; 8 nucleotides match TRBD1. The CDR3 runs to 18 residues. Per germline, CDR1 KGHSH and CDR2 LQKENI. The J segment lost 7 bases and the V segment lost 4 bases, leaving 20 bases of the junction unmatched. The DNA for the CDR3 is TGTGCCAGCTCACTCAGACAGGGGCCCCCCATTTGGTCGGCTGGCTACACCTTC. The encoded protein is CASSLRQGPPIWSAGYTF.

The gene calls are TRBV14 and TRBJ2-5; a possible D gene is TRBD1 (5 bases). This CDR3 contains 16 residues. CDR1 SGHDN and CDR2 FVKESK come from the germline V gene. V gave up 4 bases and J gave up 1 base, with 16 bases separating them. The CDR3 DNA reads TGTGCCAGCAGCCCCAGGGCAGGGTCGTTCCAAGAGACCCAGTACTTC. This encodes CASSPRAGSFQETQYF. Based on the CDR3 plus reference TRBV14 and TRBJ2-5, the full variable domain is EAGVTQFPSHSVIEKGQTVTLRCDPISGHDNLYWYRRVMGKEIKFLLHFVKESKQDESGMPNNRFLAERTGGTYSTLKVQPAELEDSGVYFCASSPRAGSFQETQYFGPGTRLLVL.

The V and J genes are TRBV5-6 and TRBJ2-7; D not resolved. This CDR3 is built from 12 residues. Between the trimmed V and J ends, which lost 3 bases and 7 bases, there was a span of 11 bases. Germline V lookup: CDR1 SGHDT, CDR2 YYEEEE. DNA of the CDR3: TGTGCCAGCAGCTGGGGTCTATTGGAGCAGTACTTC. Translation gives CASSWGLLEQYF.

With regard to this clone: This sample includes further DNA sequences coding for the same CDR3. The chain couples TRBV5-1 to TRBJ2-2; D is uncertain. The CDR3 contains 12 residues. The germline CDR1 and CDR2 sequences are SGHRS and YFSETQ. Trimming cost V 5 bases and J 1 base, with 3 bases left between them. CDR3 DNA: TGCGCCAGCAGGCAGAACACCGGGGAGCTGTTTTTT. Its translation: CASRQNTGELFF.

The chain joins TRBV11-2 to TRBJ2-1; 12 bases are a match to TRBD2. The germline V gene has CDR1 SGHAT and CDR2 FQNNGV. After removal of 2 bases from V and 9 bases from J, the junction contained 8 bases not matched to a gene. The CDR3 is 16 amino acids. As DNA, the CDR3 is TGTGCCAGCAGCTTAAAAAGACTAGCGGGAGAACGTGAGCAGTTCTTC. Protein sequence: CASSLKRLAGEREQFF.

The rearrangement uses TRBV28 and TRBJ2-7; TRBD2 is a possible D gene (6 bases). Germline-derived CDR1 and CDR2 are MDHEN and SYDVKM. Trimming stripped 1 base from V and 6 bases from J, with 13 bases between. The CDR3 consists of 14 residues. The CDR3 sequence: CASSLLGGEGEQYF. The CDR3, as DNA: TGTGCCAGCAGTTTATTGGGGGGAGAGGGCGAGCAGTACTTC. Full variable domain (missing parts from reference TRBV28 and TRBJ2-7): DVKVTQSSRYLVKRTGEKVFLECVQDMDHENMFWYRQDPGLGLRLIYFSYDVKMKEKGDIPEGYSVSREKKERFSLILESASTNQTSMYLCASSLLGGEGEQYFGPGTRLTVT.

The genes are TRBV2 and TRBJ2-7, with a weak D call TRBD1 (5 bases). The V gene lost 2 bases and the J gene lost 5 bases, with 19 bases spanning the gap. Germline V lookup: CDR1 SNHLY, CDR2 FYNNEI. The CDR3 sequence is 16 residues long. The CDR3 spells CASSELLGPIRHEQYF. In DNA, the CDR3 is TGTGCCAGCAGTGAATTGTTGGGGCCTATAAGGCACGAGCAGTACTTC.